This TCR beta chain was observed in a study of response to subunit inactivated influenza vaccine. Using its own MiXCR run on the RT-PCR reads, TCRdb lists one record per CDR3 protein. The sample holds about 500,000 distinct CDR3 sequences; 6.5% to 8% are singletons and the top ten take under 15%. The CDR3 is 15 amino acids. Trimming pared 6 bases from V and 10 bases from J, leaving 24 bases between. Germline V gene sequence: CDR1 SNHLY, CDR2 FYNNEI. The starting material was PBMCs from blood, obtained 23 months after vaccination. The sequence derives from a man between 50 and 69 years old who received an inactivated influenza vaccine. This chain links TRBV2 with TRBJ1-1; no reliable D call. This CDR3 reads CASRLLVGFREAAFF. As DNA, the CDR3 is TGTGCCAGCAGGCTCCTTGTGGGTTTCCGAGAGGCAGCTTTCTTT.